This T cell receptor (beta chain) is drawn from a study of Ad26.COV2.S vaccination and SARS-CoV-2 variants. Overall study findings and caveats: With respect to non-spike TCR breadth, vaccine and placebo recipients were similar.

Notes on this clone: The target antigen is unknown.

Profiled with immunoSEQ multiplex PCR; TCRdb holds only in-frame clones, not every one. The table includes roughly 700,000 clones, around 90% detected once. Treatment noted: 15 to 20 received Ad26.COV2.S at low or high dose, single or two shots; roughly 5 received placebo; per-sample allocation not given. Sampling occurred on day 63 after the first vaccine or placebo injection. Germline lookup yields CDR1 SQVTM and CDR2 ANQGSEA. Trimming cost V 4 bases and J 7 bases, with 20 bases left between them. CDR3 length equals 15 residues. The TCR was taken from a person between 18 and 65 years old who received the Ad26.COV2.S COVID-19 vaccine or a placebo. The input for sequencing was peripheral blood, taken in a trial of Ad26.COV2.S vaccine versus placebo. The V gene is TRBV29-1, the J gene TRBJ2-1; TRBD2 might be the D (5 bases). CDR3 loop: CSVAPASGGRNEQFF. The CDR3 nucleotides are TGCAGCGTTGCTCCGGCGAGCGGAGGTCGGAATGAGCAGTTCTTC.